A selection of T cell receptor beta chains follows, all from one sample in a study of cytomegalovirus exposure and HLA in healthy donors. Clones were read by immunoSEQ multiplex PCR, and TCRdb kept only the in-frame ones, dropping some. This table holds 70,000 or so clones, around 78% found once. The sample was PBMCs. The receptors derive from a young man in good health and CMV-seropositive. The CDR3 runs from the conserved cysteine through the conserved F or W.

>TRBJ2-7|TRBV13
CASSQGRDRGTGWPYEQYF
>TRBJ2-7|TRBV29-1
CSVAAGQGNEQYF
>TRBJ2-3|TRBV30
CAWGTGATDTQYF
>TRBJ2-5|TRBV30
CAWRAGTGAETQYF
>TRBJ1-6|TRBV4-2
CASSQDYEARRLHF
>TRBJ1-1|TRBV7-9
CASSLTESPGWNTEAFF
>TRBJ1-4|TRBV15
CATSLFSEKLFF
>TRBJ2-1|TRBV5-1
CASSRPTSGHTYNEQFF
>TRBJ2-3|TRBV6-1
CASMRISTDTQYF
>TRBJ2-1|TRBV7-9
CASSSRLAGGYNEQFF
>TRBJ1-2|TRBV2
CASSGQAWDYTF
>TRBJ1-1|TRBV15
CATSRARNTEAFF
>TRBJ2-1|TRBV9
CASSVGGGAYNEQFF
>TRBJ2-7|TRBV4-1
CASSQALLDREQYF
>TRBJ2-1|TRBV6-5
CASSYSRAGVVNEQFF
>TRBJ2-1|TRBV29-1
CSAGGFGNEQFF
>TRBJ2-2|TRBV6-1
CASRDSEYHTGELFF
>TRBJ2-7|TRBV10-1
CASTHVGSENSYEQYF
>TRBJ2-1|TRBV29-1
CSVVSGSDYNEQFF
>TRBJ1-5|TRBV6-6
CASIPQGREQPQHF
>TRBJ1-2|TRBV6-1
CASSEPGQGWGYTF
>TRBJ2-7|TRBV11-2
CASSPLAGRSYEQYF
>TRBJ2-5|TRBV5-6
CASSLSIETQYF
>TRBJ1-2|TRBV6-1
CASTADSGYGYTF
>TRBJ2-7|TRBV2
CASSESAEQYF
>TRBJ2-5|TRBV13
CASSLLGTGGETQYF
>TRBJ1-3|TRBV6-5
CASSFDRGNGNTIYF
>TRBJ1-2|TRBV2
CASSGDRYNYGYTF
>TRBJ2-7|TRBV27
CASSLDRLSYEQYF
>TRBJ2-1|TRBV5-4
CASSLELPSNNEQFF
>TRBJ1-1|TRBV7-6
CASSLTGGEEEAFF
>TRBJ2-5|TRBV9
CASSAPGLARETQYF
>TRBJ2-7|TRBV30
CAWSEGARYEQYF
>TRBJ1-6|TRBV30
CAWSLGGYGSPLHF
>TRBJ2-5|TRBV30
CAWSPSVETQYF
>TRBJ2-3|TRBV6-1
CASLDLAGSTDTQYF
>TRBJ2-2|TRBV18
CASSPGQATGELFF
>TRBJ2-5|TRBV5-3
CARSPLREGDGTQYF
>TRBJ1-3|TRBV7-2
CASSHTGEGNTIYF
>TRBJ1-1|TRBV5-6
CASSGQGAEAFF
>TRBJ2-6|TRBV9
CASSVGIAGASGANVLTF